The 30 T cell receptor beta chains below all came from one sample that was sequenced in a study of Graves' ophthalmopathy and Graves' hyperthyroidism. Amplification targeted the TCR beta CDR3 regions, with RNA transcripts as the source material. An opening RT-PCR round employed HTBI primers and preceded a second-round multiplex PCR. In TCRdb, the multiplex PCR reads were re-called with MiXCR into one record per CDR3 protein. The sample has more than 150,000 distinct CDR3 sequences; 37% are singletons. What was sequenced was peripheral blood. These receptors all come from a woman aged 40-49 years with Graves' ophthalmopathy.

This clonotype was seen repeatedly, ten times or more. J is TRBJ1-5 and V is TRBV6-1; 8 positions agree with TRBD1. Looked up from germline, CDR1 is MNHNS and CDR2 is SASEGT. CDR3 length equals 16 residues. V was pared by 5 bases and J by 3 bases, with 9 bases of the junction left unmatched. CDR3 sequence reads: CASSRPRTGTNQPQHF. Written as DNA, the CDR3 is TGTGCCAGCAGTCGACCCCGGACAGGGACCAATCAGCCCCAGCATTTT.

This clonotype has at least ten counts. The chain carries TRBV6-5 and TRBJ1-1; 9 bases line up with TRBD1. CDR3 length: 13 residues. The germline gives CDR1 MNHEY, CDR2 SVGAGI. The ends lost 6 bases at V and 6 bases at J; junction bases unmatched: 5. CDR3 protein: CASRRDRDPEAFF. CDR3 coding DNA: TGTGCCAGCAGGCGGGACAGGGATCCTGAAGCTTTCTTT.

The rearrangement links TRBV4-1 to TRBJ1-1; 11 bases line up with TRBD1. The CDR3 extends over 18 amino acids. The V and J ends lost 1 base and 0 bases, in that order; junction bases with no gene match: 7. CDR1 is MGHRA and CDR2 is YSYEKL in the germline V gene. This chain's CDR3 is CASSQVIRTGGMNTEAFF. CDR3 DNA sequence: TGCGCCAGCAGCCAAGTTATTAGGACAGGGGGCATGAACACTGAAGCTTTCTTT.

This clonotype was seen many times. This CDR3 reads CASTTGGMNTEAFF. The CDR3 bases are TGTGCCAGCACGACAGGGGGCATGAACACTGAAGCTTTCTTT. This chain links TRBV28 with TRBJ1-1; 10 bases are a match to TRBD1. With V trimmed by 7 bases and J by 0 bases, 2 bases remained unmatched. Germline V lookup: CDR1 MDHEN, CDR2 SYDVKM. The CDR3 is made up of 14 amino acids.

The chain uses TRBV6-5 and TRBJ2-2; TRBD2 matches 8 bases. Losses at the gene ends were 5 bases for V and 8 bases for J; bases not matched to a gene: 10. Germline V gene lookup returns CDR1 MNHEY and CDR2 SVGAGI. The CDR3 extends over 15 amino acids. The CDR3 nucleotides read TGTGCCAGCAGTCTACCGGGACTAGGTGGGGGGGAGCTGTTTTTT. It codes for CASSLPGLGGGELFF.

The chain is built from TRBV29-1 and TRBJ2-7; 8 nucleotides align to TRBD1. Germline V CDR1 and CDR2: SQVTM, ANQGSEA. J gave up 7 bases and V 3 bases, and 8 bases lay outside the gene matches. CDR3 length: 13 residues. The CDR3: CSVDQGQGWEQYF. The CDR3 DNA reads TGCAGCGTTGACCAAGGACAGGGATGGGAGCAGTACTTC.

This clonotype was recorded at least ten times. The chain is built from TRBV6-5 and TRBJ2-5, with a possible D match to TRBD1 (6 bases). This CDR3 is built from 16 residues. V gave up 6 bases and J gave up 4 bases, with 21 bases separating them. CDR1 is MNHEY and CDR2 is SVGAGI in the germline V gene. The DNA for the CDR3 is TGTGCCAGCAGCAACAACGCACAGGGAATGGGAGAGACCCAGTACTTC. Its protein product is CASSNNAQGMGETQYF.

Many counts were recorded for this clonotype. This chain uses TRBV7-2 with TRBJ2-7; D is perhaps TRBD1 (6 bases). Germline-derived CDR1 and CDR2 are SGHTA and FQGNSA. The CDR3 runs 14 residues. V was clipped by 5 bases and J by 6 bases, with 17 bases between them. This CDR3 reads CASSPNQGPFEQYF. The CDR3 DNA sequence: TGTGCCAGCAGCCCAAACCAGGGGCCCTTCGAGCAGTACTTC. Full variable domain (missing parts from reference TRBV7-2 and TRBJ2-7): GAGVSQSPSNKVTEKGKDVELRCDPISGHTALYWYRQSLGQGLEFLIYFQGNSAPDKSGLPSDRFSAERTGGSVSTLTIQRTQQEDSAVYLCASSPNQGPFEQYFGPGTRLTVT.

This clonotype came up once. The chain uses TRBV12-3 or TRBV12-4 and TRBJ1-2; possibly TRBD1 for D (5 bases). V lost 3 bases and J lost 8, with 13 bases in between. The CDR3 is 13 amino acids. The CDR3 sequence: CASSLTRDLGYTF. The CDR3 region has the DNA TGTGCCAGCAGTTTGACGAGGGACCTCGGCTACACCTTC.

This clonotype came up many times. This rearrangement joins TRBV14 to TRBJ2-2; a possible D gene is TRBD1 (5 bases). Germline lookup yields CDR1 SGHDN and CDR2 FVKESK. This CDR3 has 17 residues. With 2 bases removed from V and 2 bases from J, the gap between germline ends came to 15 bases. In DNA, the CDR3 is TGTGCCAGCAGCCAACTAACAAGGGGCGTTAACACCGGGGAGCTGTTTTTT. As protein: CASSQLTRGVNTGELFF.

The rearrangement uses TRBV19 and TRBJ1-1; a weak D match, TRBD1 (6 bases). This CDR3 has 13 amino acids. Trimming shortened V by 3 bases and J by 3 bases, and 8 bases separated the two germline ends. CDR1 and CDR2 from the germline V gene are LNHDA and SQIVND (reference sequence). CDR3 loop: CASSMGAHTEAFF. CDR3 DNA: TGTGCCAGTAGTATGGGGGCCCACACTGAAGCTTTCTTT.

This chain joins TRBV19 and TRBJ2-7; TRBD2 aligns across 10 bases. The V gene's germline CDR1 is LNHDA and CDR2 SQIVND (reference sequence). The V segment lost 2 bases and the J segment 4 bases; nucleotides outside the gene matches: 2. The CDR3 runs to 14 residues. The CDR3 DNA follows: TGTGCCAGTAGTATAACTAGCGGGACTTACGAGCAGTACTTC. This sequence encodes CASSITSGTYEQYF. Supplemented by reference TRBV19 and TRBJ2-7, the full variable domain reads DGGITQSPKYLFRKEGQNVTLSCEQNLNHDAMYWYRQDPGQGLRLIYYSQIVNDFQKGDIAEGYSVSREKKESFPLTVTSAQKNPTAFYLCASSITSGTYEQYFGPGTRLTVT.

The chain combines TRBV12-3 or TRBV12-4 with TRBJ2-2; D not certain. The CDR3 has 14 amino acids. V was trimmed by 6 bases and J by 3 bases, leaving 11 bases between them. Here the CDR3 DNA reads TGTGCCAGCAGCTCCTCTGGGGACACCGGGGAGCTGTTTTTT. Residues: CASSSSGDTGELFF.

This clonotype has just a few counts. J is TRBJ1-1 and V is TRBV6-2 or TRBV6-3; weak D call: TRBD1 (6 bases). Trimming left V 6 bases short and J 8 bases short, with 13 bases between. This CDR3 has 12 amino acids. CDR1 and CDR2 (germline): MNHEY, SVGEGT. The CDR3 sequence: CASRTGYSEAFF. In nucleotides, the CDR3 is TGTGCCAGCAGAACAGGGTATTCCGAAGCTTTCTTT.

This clonotype occurred many times. This chain uses TRBV13 with TRBJ1-6; D is possibly TRBD1 (6 bases). CDR1 is PRHDT, CDR2 FYEKMQ, per germline (reference sequence). Between the trimmed V and J ends, which lost 3 bases and 7 bases, there was a span of 16 bases. The CDR3 loop spans 16 amino acids. In nucleotides, the CDR3 is TGTGCCAGCAGCTTTGGGGGGGCCGCACCCAATTCACCCCTCCACTTT. Its protein is CASSFGGAAPNSPLHF.

This clonotype was observed at least ten times. CDR3 sequence reads: CASSLAEYYGYTF. DNA of the CDR3: TGTGCCAGCAGCTTAGCGGAGTACTATGGCTACACCTTC. The rearrangement links TRBV7-9 to TRBJ1-2; D not certain. The germline CDR1 and CDR2 sequences are SEHNR and FQNEAQ (reference sequence). The CDR3 is 13 residues long. Trimming took off 0 bases at V and 3 bases at J, with 5 bases between the two ends.

The J gene is TRBJ1-3, the V gene TRBV30; no clear D. In germline, CDR1 is GTSNPN, CDR2 SVGIG (reference sequence). V lost 0 bases to trimming and J lost 3 bases, with 6 bases between them. CDR3 length: 13 residues. The CDR3 bases are TGTGCCTGGAGTGTCCAAGTTGGAAACACCATATATTTT. Protein product: CAWSVQVGNTIYF.

This clonotype appeared many times. The chain has TRBV7-2 and TRBJ1-1, with 9 bases lining up with TRBD1. V shed 1 base, J shed 6 bases, and the junction held 3 bases outside the gene matches. In germline, CDR1 is SGHTA, CDR2 FQGNSA. The length of the CDR3 is 14 residues. The chain's CDR3 is CASSLDRGLPEAFF. In nucleotides, the CDR3 is TGTGCCAGCAGCTTAGACAGGGGGCTACCTGAAGCTTTCTTT.

The genes are TRBV7-2 and TRBJ1-2; TRBD1 matches at 7 bases. The CDR3 runs to 15 residues. CDR1 is SGHTA, CDR2 FQGNSA, per germline. Trimming took 5 bases from V and 5 from J; bases not matched to a gene: 11. The CDR3, as DNA: TGTGCCAGCAGCAAAAGGGACAGTTTCCAGTATGGCTACACCTTC. This gives the protein CASSKRDSFQYGYTF. The full variable domain, in which reference TRBV7-2 and TRBJ1-2 provide the parts outside the CDR3, is GAGVSQSPSNKVTEKGKDVELRCDPISGHTALYWYRQSLGQGLEFLIYFQGNSAPDKSGLPSDRFSAERTGGSVSTLTIQRTQQEDSAVYLCASSKRDSFQYGYTFGSGTRLTVV.

This clonotype was observed many times. A much larger clone lies a single base off, so this may be a read error. The chain joins TRBV6-4 to TRBJ2-5; D remains unclear. Germline-derived CDR1 and CDR2 are MRHNA and SNTAGT. The CDR3 sequence is 15 residues long. The CDR3 is CASSDYSETQGTQYF. CDR3 DNA: TGTGCCAGCAGTGACTACAGCGAGACTCAAGGGACCCAGTACTTC.

The count of this clonotype is one. Here the CDR3 reads CSASDSLGGTGNTEAFF. The CDR3 DNA is TGCAGTGCTTCCGACTCCCTCGGGGGGACCGGGAACACTGAAGCTTTCTTT. The gene calls are TRBV20-1 and TRBJ1-1, with D possibly being TRBD1 (5 bases). CDR1 DFQATT and CDR2 SNEGSKA come from the germline V gene (reference sequence). CDR3 length: 17 residues. V was cut by 5 bases and J by 1 base, with 23 bases left in between.

This clonotype has a count of ten or more. The chain uses TRBV3-1 and TRBJ2-7; D perhaps matches TRBD1 (6 bases). V was pared by 3 bases and J by 2 bases, with 8 bases between. This CDR3 is built from 13 residues. Germline CDR1 LGHDT, CDR2 YNNKEL (reference sequence). As DNA, the CDR3 is TGTGCCAGCAGCCACCGGGACACCTACGAGCAGTACTTC. Its translation: CASSHRDTYEQYF.

Many counts were recorded for this clonotype. V is TRBV7-2 and J is TRBJ2-5; a weak D match, TRBD1 (6 bases). The length of the CDR3 is 15 residues. Trimming took 7 bases from V and 4 from J, leaving 19 bases between them. Per the germline V gene, CDR1 is SGHTA and CDR2 is FQGNSA. This CDR3 reads CASNTGPAQLETQYF. In DNA form, the CDR3 reads TGTGCCAGCAACACAGGGCCGGCCCAGTTAGAGACCCAGTACTTC. Supplemented by reference TRBV7-2 and TRBJ2-5, the full variable domain reads GAGVSQSPSNKVTEKGKDVELRCDPISGHTALYWYRQSLGQGLEFLIYFQGNSAPDKSGLPSDRFSAERTGGSVSTLTIQRTQQEDSAVYLCASNTGPAQLETQYFGPGTRLLVL.

This clonotype showed up many times. V is TRBV27 and J is TRBJ2-7; D ambiguous. Per germline, CDR1 MNHEY and CDR2 SMNVEV (reference sequence). This CDR3 region has 14 residues. V was shortened by 5 bases and J by 7 bases, with 18 bases between the two germline ends. DNA of the CDR3: TGTGCCAGCAGTCCCCTAGGTTTAGGTGGGGAGCAGTACTTC. Residues: CASSPLGLGGEQYF.

This clonotype was observed many times. The V gene is TRBV6-5, the J gene TRBJ2-2; 7 bases line up with TRBD1. J lost 4 bases, V lost 2 bases, and 4 bases had no gene match. In germline, CDR1 is MNHEY, CDR2 SVGAGI. The CDR3 runs 15 residues. CDR3 sequence: CASSYGDRITGELFF. Here the CDR3 DNA reads TGTGCCAGCAGTTACGGGGACAGAATCACCGGGGAGCTGTTTTTT.

The chain is built from TRBV20-1 and TRBJ2-7; the D gene is possibly TRBD1 (6 bases). Per germline, CDR1 DFQATT and CDR2 SNEGSKA (reference sequence). V lost 6 bases to trimming and J lost 3 bases, with 9 bases between them. The CDR3 extends over 11 amino acids. Here the CDR3 reads CSAMDSYEQYF. The DNA for the CDR3 is TGCAGTGCGATGGACAGCTACGAGCAGTACTTC.

This clonotype was seen repeatedly, ten times or more. The chain combines TRBV10-2 with TRBJ2-5; maybe TRBD1 (5 bases). This CDR3 has 14 amino acids. Germline loops: CDR1 WSHSY, CDR2 SAAADI. V was clipped by 10 bases and J by 2 bases, with 17 bases between them. Here the CDR3 reads CATKTAGNQETQYF. CDR3 DNA sequence: TGCGCCACGAAGACAGCTGGGAATCAAGAGACCCAGTACTTC.

This clonotype occurred many times. The V gene is TRBV28, the J gene TRBJ2-7; D gene unclear. Germline loops: CDR1 MDHEN, CDR2 SYDVKM. The CDR3 extends over 11 amino acids. V lost 6 bases and J lost 1, with 4 bases in between. The DNA of the CDR3 is TGTGCCAGCAGGGAATCCTACGAGCAGTACTTC. This codes for CASRESYEQYF.

This clonotype was seen repeatedly, ten times or more. The chain combines TRBV19 with TRBJ1-2; D uncertain. CDR1 is LNHDA and CDR2 is SQIVND in the germline V gene (reference sequence). With 4 bases removed from V and 4 bases from J, the gap between germline ends came to 16 bases. The CDR3 has 15 amino acids. The CDR3 sequence: CASSNGLSQSYGYTF. In nucleotides, the CDR3 is TGTGCCAGTAGTAATGGCCTCTCGCAGAGCTATGGCTACACCTTC.

This clonotype appeared many times. The V and J genes are TRBV5-6 and TRBJ1-2; D ambiguous. The CDR3 has 15 amino acids. Germline V gene lookup returns CDR1 SGHDT and CDR2 YYEEEE. Between the trimmed V and J ends, which lost 3 bases and 0 bases, there was a span of 12 bases. The CDR3 DNA sequence: TGTGCCAGCAGCTCCCTCCTGACTCCTAACTATGGCTACACCTTC. It yields the protein CASSSLLTPNYGYTF.